Shown below are 32 T cell receptor beta chains from a single sample sequenced in a study of T-cell memory formation after mild COVID-19 (dated by TCRdb to about 2021). The library was produced with 5' RACE. The sample was run on an Illumina NovaSeq 6000. TCRdb itself trimmed the public reads at Q25 with fastp, ran MiXCR and retained productive beta chains. Every CDR3 protein is listed once, alongside the most common genes and DNA of its rows. This sample holds roughly 620,000 distinct CDR3 sequences; 18% were observed only once. The ten top clones hold about 12% of the sample. The sample was PBMCs or a T cell subset sorted from them (not recorded which). The receptors were gathered from an adult woman who had mild COVID-19 (a few samples of this study predate the infection). The sample titles of this study are shuffled in the database, so cell type and time point are left out; the donor was told from shared clones.

This clonotype was observed a few times. The chain's CDR3 is CASSSRVGGELFF. The CDR3 nucleotides read TGTGCCAGCAGCTCCAGGGTCGGAGGGGAGCTGTTTTTT. V is TRBV7-2 and J is TRBJ2-2; D might be TRBD1 (5 bases). The CDR3 runs to 13 residues. Germline CDR1 SGHTA, CDR2 FQGNSA. Trimming pared 4 bases from V and 8 bases from J, leaving 11 bases between.

V is TRBV11-2 and J is TRBJ2-1; 11 bases match TRBD2. This CDR3 has 17 amino acids. Germline CDR1 is SGHAT and CDR2 is FQNNGV. After removal of 4 bases from V and 0 bases from J, the junction contained 5 bases not matched to a gene. CDR3 sequence (DNA): TGTGCCAGCAGCTCAGGGACTAGCGGTACCTCCTACAATGAGCAGTTCTTC. Translation gives CASSSGTSGTSYNEQFF. The entire variable domain, with the rest obtained from reference TRBV11-2 and TRBJ2-1, is as follows: EAGVAQSPRYKIIEKRQSVAFWCNPISGHATLYWYQQILGQGPKLLIQFQNNGVVDDSQLPKDRFSAERLKGVDSTLKIQPAKLEDSAVYLCASSSGTSGTSYNEQFFGPGTRLTVL.

This clonotype was seen more than once but under ten times. The V gene is TRBV2, the J gene TRBJ2-3; TRBD2 agrees at 7 bases. Germline CDR1 reads SNHLY; CDR2 reads FYNNEI. This CDR3 region has 13 residues. Trimming cost V 8 bases and J 5 bases; bases outside gene matches: 7. The CDR3 sequence: CASPSLAGDTQYF. The CDR3 DNA is TGTGCCAGCCCATCTTTAGCGGGAGATACGCAGTATTTT. Full variable domain (missing parts from reference TRBV2 and TRBJ2-3): EPEVTQTPSHQVTQMGQEVILRCVPISNHLYFYWYRQILGQKVEFLVSFYNNEISEKSEIFDDQFSVERPDGSNFTLKIRSTKLEDSAMYFCASPSLAGDTQYFGPGTRLTVL.

The chain carries TRBV5-6 and TRBJ1-6; possibly TRBD1 for D (5 bases). CDR1 SGHDT and CDR2 YYEEEE come from the germline V gene. V was pared by 4 bases and J by 7 bases, with 18 bases between. The CDR3 runs to 16 residues. CDR3 sequence: CASSQAAGGWNSPLHF. In nucleotides, the CDR3 is TGTGCCAGCAGCCAGGCGGCGGGGGGTTGGAATTCACCCCTCCACTTT.

This sequence joins TRBV6-2 or TRBV6-3 and TRBJ1-1, with 9 positions matching TRBD1. Germline assignment: CDR1 MNHEY and CDR2 SVGEGT. The CDR3 extends over 16 amino acids. Trimming at V came to 6 bases and at J to 3 bases, leaving 11 bases not matched to a gene. CDR3 nucleotides: TGTGCCAGCAGCAACCGGGACAGGGTTGTCGACACTGAAGCTTTCTTT. This codes for CASSNRDRVVDTEAFF.

The chain has TRBV5-4 and TRBJ2-3, with 9 bases lining up with TRBD2. The CDR3 runs 16 residues. The germline V gene encodes CDR1 SGHNT and CDR2 YYREEE (reference sequence). With V trimmed by 4 bases and J by 1 base, 7 bases remained unmatched. CDR3 coding DNA: TGTGCCAGCAGCCCGGCTAGCGGGACCCGCACAGATACGCAGTATTTT. Its protein is CASSPASGTRTDTQYF.

The rearrangement links TRBV7-6 to TRBJ1-1; D might be TRBD1 (5 bases). The CDR3 extends over 11 amino acids. Germline V gene sequence: CDR1 SGHVS, CDR2 FNYEAQ. The V end lost 11 bases, the J end lost 0 bases, and 7 bases lay between the germline ends. CDR3 DNA: TGTGCCGTAGGGGTGAACACTGAAGCTTTCTTT. It encodes CAVGVNTEAFF.

This clonotype was observed a few times. The germline gene is not matched at one end of the junction; a read error may be the cause. The chain recombines TRBV4-2 with TRBJ1-3; D call uncertain. Germline lookup yields CDR1 LGHNA and CDR2 YNFKEQ. This CDR3 spans 12 amino acids. The DNA of the CDR3 is TGTGCCAGCAGCCAAGATGGAGACACCATATATTTT. Amino acids: CASSQDGDTIYF.

This chain connects TRBV6-5 to TRBJ2-1; tentative D call: TRBD2 (6 bases). V lost 8 bases and J lost 8, with 22 bases in between. The CDR3 spans 15 residues. Germline-derived CDR1 and CDR2 are MNHEY and SVGAGI. CDR3 nucleotide sequence: TGTGCCAGCCAGGCCGGGACTCACCCATATGATGAGCAGTTCTTC. The encoded protein is CASQAGTHPYDEQFF.

The table lists this clonotype with a few counts. The chain is built from TRBV6-5 and TRBJ1-1, with 7 bases that match TRBD1. The CDR3 covers 13 residues. Germline V CDR1 and CDR2: MNHEY, SVGAGI. J was trimmed by 7 bases and V by 5 bases; bases with no gene match: 7. For the CDR3, the DNA is TGTGCCAGCAGTAATGCACAGGGGCTTGAAGCTTTCTTT. It encodes CASSNAQGLEAFF.

Many counts were recorded for this clonotype. The V gene is TRBV20-1, the J gene TRBJ2-1, with D possibly matching TRBD2 (5 bases). Germline loops: CDR1 DFQATT, CDR2 SNEGSKA (reference sequence). CDR3 size: 14 residues. Trimming removed 0 bases from V and 10 bases from J, with 16 bases in between. CDR3: CSARDHAGLREQFF. As DNA, the CDR3 is TGCAGTGCTAGAGATCACGCGGGTTTGAGGGAGCAGTTCTTC.

This rearrangement joins TRBV6-2 or TRBV6-3 to TRBJ1-2; D gene uncertain. V was pared by 10 bases and J by 6 bases, with 15 bases between. The CDR3 is 12 amino acids. Germline V lookup: CDR1 MNHEY, CDR2 SVGEGT. The CDR3 spells CAITEGLNGYTF. For the CDR3, the DNA is TGTGCCATTACGGAAGGGCTAAATGGCTACACCTTC.

This clonotype has only one observation. The chain combines TRBV7-9 with TRBJ2-4; D gene ambiguous. Per the germline V gene, CDR1 is SEHNR and CDR2 is FQNEAQ (reference sequence). The CDR3 loop spans 12 amino acids. The germline V and J ends were trimmed by 2 bases and 6 bases, with 5 bases remaining between them. As DNA, the CDR3 is TGTGCCAGCAGCTTACCCGCAAACATTCAGTACTTC. This encodes CASSLPANIQYF.

This clonotype was seen only a few times. V usage is TRBV5-1 and J usage is TRBJ2-3; a weak D match, TRBD2 (6 bases). The CDR3 spans 16 residues. Germline assignment: CDR1 SGHRS and CDR2 YFSETQ. Trimming took off 4 bases at V and 5 bases at J, with 20 bases between the two ends. The CDR3 DNA is TGCGCCAGCAGCCCCGCTAGGGACTCCTGGGGAGATACGCAGTATTTT. It translates to CASSPARDSWGDTQYF.

This chain joins TRBV5-1 and TRBJ2-1; perhaps TRBD2 as D (6 bases). This CDR3 spans 15 amino acids. CDR1 SGHRS and CDR2 YFSETQ come from the germline V gene. V was trimmed by 0 bases and J by 8 bases, leaving 15 bases between them. Written as DNA, the CDR3 is TGCGCCAGCAGCTTGGGGGGGGTCTACGTTGATGAGCAGTTCTTC. This encodes CASSLGGVYVDEQFF.

This clonotype has just a few counts. This chain links TRBV12-3 or TRBV12-4 with TRBJ1-2; D unresolved. This CDR3 is 13 amino acids long. V was clipped by 5 bases and J by 5 bases, with 12 bases between them. Written as DNA, the CDR3 is TGTGCCAGCAGTACCAACAGAGGTTATGGCTACACCTTC. Amino acids: CASSTNRGYGYTF.

The CDR3 coding sequence is TGTGCCAGCAGCCCCGAGCGGGCCAGCTCAGATACGCAGTATTTT. Protein sequence: CASSPERASSDTQYF. The chain is built from TRBV7-8 and TRBJ2-3, with a tentative D call TRBD2 (6 bases). The CDR3 extends over 15 amino acids. V was pared by 5 bases and J by 4 bases, with 16 bases between. Germline V gene sequence: CDR1 SGHVS, CDR2 FQNEAQ.

This clonotype was detected ten times or more. The chain is built from TRBV18 and TRBJ2-7, with 8 nucleotides matching TRBD2. Germline V gene sequence: CDR1 KGHSH, CDR2 LQKENI. After removal of 0 bases from V and 5 bases from J, the junction contained 12 bases not matched to a gene. The CDR3 consists of 17 residues. The CDR3 spells CASSPPPGRAGAHEQYF. The DNA of the CDR3 is TGTGCCAGCTCACCACCTCCGGGGAGAGCGGGAGCCCACGAGCAGTACTTC.

This clonotype was picked up a small number of times. The chain recombines TRBV6-5 with TRBJ2-1; 11 nucleotides line up with TRBD2. Germline loops: CDR1 MNHEY, CDR2 SVGAGI. The CDR3 contains 16 residues. The trim removed 4 bases at V and 3 bases at J, leaving 5 bases unmatched. The CDR3 region is CASSSLAGGFYNEQFF. CDR3 coding DNA: TGTGCCAGCAGTTCCCTAGCGGGGGGCTTCTACAATGAGCAGTTCTTC.

The CDR3 DNA is TGTGCCTGGAGACCCGACAATGACTTCGAGCAGTACTTC. It translates to CAWRPDNDFEQYF. This sequence joins TRBV30 and TRBJ2-7; D call uncertain. V shed 3 bases and J shed 6 bases, with 15 bases lying between them. From germline, CDR1 is GTSNPN and CDR2 SVGIG (reference sequence). CDR3 length: 13 residues.

The V call is TRBV7-8, the J call TRBJ2-2, with 7 positions matching TRBD2. The germline gives CDR1 SGHVS, CDR2 FQNEAQ. The V gene end was trimmed by 5 bases and the J gene end by 6 bases; junction bases not matched to a gene: 18. CDR3 length equals 18 residues. In DNA, the CDR3 is TGTGCCAGCAGCCCCCTGCAAGCGACTAGCTGGGACTCCGGGGAGCTGTTTTTT. This sequence encodes CASSPLQATSWDSGELFF.

V and J are TRBV12-5 and TRBJ1-5, with 8 bases matching TRBD1. V shed 5 bases and J 0 bases; nucleotides not matched to a gene: 12. From germline, CDR1 is LGHNT and CDR2 FRNRAP. CDR3 length equals 18 residues. The DNA of the CDR3 is TGTGCTAGTGGTCTACCGGGACAGGAGATCCATAGCAATCAGCCCCAGCATTTT. Translation gives CASGLPGQEIHSNQPQHF. Full variable domain (rest looked up from reference TRBV12-5 and TRBJ1-5): DARVTQTPRHKVTEMGQEVTMRCQPILGHNTVFWYRQTMMQGLELLAYFRNRAPLDDSGMPKDRFSAEMPDATLATLKIQPSEPRDSAVYFCASGLPGQEIHSNQPQHFGDGTRLSIL.

J is TRBJ1-1 and V is TRBV4-1; D is undetermined. This CDR3 spans 16 amino acids. V dropped 0 bases and J dropped 6 bases, with 17 bases sitting between them. Germline V lookup: CDR1 MGHRA, CDR2 YSYEKL. CDR3 region: CASSQDGSRPSAEAFF. CDR3 bases: TGCGCCAGCAGCCAAGATGGGAGTCGTCCGTCCGCTGAAGCTTTCTTT.

This rearrangement joins TRBV24-1 to TRBJ1-3, with a tentative D call TRBD1 (6 bases). Germline lookup yields CDR1 KGHDR and CDR2 SFDVKD. Trimming shortened V by 4 bases and J by 0 bases, and 12 bases separated the two germline ends. The CDR3 spans 16 residues. The CDR3 DNA reads TGTGCCACCAGTGAGGGGGACATTCTCTCTGGAAACACCATATATTTT. This translates into CATSEGDILSGNTIYF.

CDR3 nucleotides: TGTGCCAGCAGCCTATCCCCGGCCGCCGATACGCAGTATTTT. This sequence encodes CASSLSPAADTQYF. V usage is TRBV7-2 and J usage is TRBJ2-3; D not certain. This CDR3 has 14 amino acids. V lost 5 bases and J 6 bases, leaving 15 bases between the germline ends. Germline-derived CDR1 and CDR2 are SGHTA and FQGNSA.

The chain uses TRBV7-2 and TRBJ2-1; tentative D call: TRBD1 (5 bases). The CDR3 has 14 residues. V lost 5 bases and J lost 4, with 12 bases in between. Per germline, CDR1 SGHTA and CDR2 FQGNSA. The CDR3 sequence is CASSTRVGYNEQFF. DNA for the CDR3: TGTGCCAGCAGCACCAGGGTGGGGTACAATGAGCAGTTCTTC.

In this sample, this clonotype turned up a few times. This sequence joins TRBV20-1 and TRBJ2-3; 7 bases align to TRBD2. The germline V gene encodes CDR1 DFQATT and CDR2 SNEGSKA (reference sequence). This CDR3 is 15 amino acids long. With V trimmed by 3 bases and J by 2 bases, 8 bases remained unmatched. The CDR3 DNA reads as TGCAGTGCTAGGGACTTAGCGGGTCCCACAGATACGCAGTATTTT. The encoded protein is CSARDLAGPTDTQYF.

This clonotype was found a few times. The chain recombines TRBV5-1 with TRBJ1-1, with unresolved D. From germline, CDR1 is SGHRS and CDR2 YFSETQ. CDR3 length equals 15 residues. Between the trimmed V and J ends, which lost 0 bases and 2 bases, there was a span of 11 bases. CDR3 DNA: TGCGCCAGCAGCTTGGCTGGCAGCATAAACACTGAAGCTTTCTTT. Protein: CASSLAGSINTEAFF.

This chain connects TRBV12-3 or TRBV12-4 to TRBJ2-7; D may be TRBD1 (6 bases). Trimming stripped 6 bases from V and 2 bases from J, with 17 bases between. CDR3 length: 15 residues. The CDR3 DNA follows: TGTGCCAGCAGATCCTCAGGCCCAGGGGCCTACGAGCAGTACTTC. It yields the protein CASRSSGPGAYEQYF.

In this sample, this clonotype turned up many times. The chain couples TRBV15 to TRBJ2-1; TRBD2 aligns across 13 bases. The germline CDR1 and CDR2 sequences are LNHNV and YYDKDF (reference sequence). This CDR3 is built from 16 residues. J was trimmed by 3 bases and V by 5 bases; bases with no gene match: 4. This CDR3 is CATSFGLAGVYNEQFF. In nucleotides, the CDR3 is TGTGCCACCAGCTTCGGACTAGCGGGAGTCTACAATGAGCAGTTCTTC.

Ten or more counts support this clonotype. This sequence joins TRBV12-3 or TRBV12-4 and TRBJ1-1, with no clear D. The V and J ends lost 6 bases and 1 base respectively, with 9 bases between them. This CDR3 contains 13 residues. The CDR3 sequence: CASSLNQNTEAFF. CDR3 DNA: TGTGCCAGCAGCTTAAACCAGAACACTGAAGCTTTCTTT.

The CDR3 loop reads CASRPELAGSTDTQYF. The CDR3 DNA reads TGCGCCAGCAGACCCGAACTAGCGGGGAGCACAGATACGCAGTATTTT. The chain joins TRBV5-1 to TRBJ2-3; TRBD2 matches 10 bases. Germline CDR1 and CDR2: SGHRS and YFSETQ. The trim removed 5 bases at V and 0 bases at J, leaving 6 bases unmatched. The CDR3 covers 16 residues.